A selection of T cell receptor beta chains follows, all from one sample in a study of T cell responses to AZD1222 COVID-19 vaccine. The assay was immunoSEQ multiplex PCR, and TCRdb's table has in-frame clones only and misses some. This table has 150,000 to 200,000 clones, 85% to 95% appearing once. The source was peripheral blood, collected on day 0 of AZD1222 vaccination. These receptors originate from an adult in good health. Both conserved end residues are trimmed from each CDR3. Each record gives: V gene, CDR3 protein.

TRBV19 | ASSPPDREETQY
TRBV30 | AWSASGNTIY
TRBV2 | ASRPGQGAAHEQY
TRBV6-2/TRBV6-3 | ASSYTGMSNQPQH
TRBV10-3 | AIRRGDTEAF
TRBV2 | ASTPGTNTGELF
TRBV14 | ASSLRRGAGTEAF
TRBV5-1 | ASSPRTGYNEQF
TRBV7-9 | ASSFRPVDSGNTIY
TRBV4-1 | ASSQDRSSRETQY
TRBV6-5 | ASGGGDEQF
TRBV5-4 | ASSLVGVNYGYT
TRBV11-2 | ASSAGTVYEQY
TRBV9 | ASSASRGTGYGYT
TRBV9 | ASSVGTGAYEQY
TRBV4-3 | ASSRGLAAGGELF
TRBV28 | ASSLLGTSPRGTQY
TRBV2 | ASRTGSQDFWQY
TRBV7-8 | ASSLNQGTFNVLT
TRBV7-2 | ASSPRGTDYGYT
TRBV11-3 | ASSLEGMGLTDTQY
TRBV27 | ASGVYSGERVQY
TRBV11-2 | ASSLFAAGIYEQY
TRBV9 | ASSVRLAETQY
TRBV4-2 | ASSQATGGGSGANVLT
TRBV20-1 | SASSGLNQPQH